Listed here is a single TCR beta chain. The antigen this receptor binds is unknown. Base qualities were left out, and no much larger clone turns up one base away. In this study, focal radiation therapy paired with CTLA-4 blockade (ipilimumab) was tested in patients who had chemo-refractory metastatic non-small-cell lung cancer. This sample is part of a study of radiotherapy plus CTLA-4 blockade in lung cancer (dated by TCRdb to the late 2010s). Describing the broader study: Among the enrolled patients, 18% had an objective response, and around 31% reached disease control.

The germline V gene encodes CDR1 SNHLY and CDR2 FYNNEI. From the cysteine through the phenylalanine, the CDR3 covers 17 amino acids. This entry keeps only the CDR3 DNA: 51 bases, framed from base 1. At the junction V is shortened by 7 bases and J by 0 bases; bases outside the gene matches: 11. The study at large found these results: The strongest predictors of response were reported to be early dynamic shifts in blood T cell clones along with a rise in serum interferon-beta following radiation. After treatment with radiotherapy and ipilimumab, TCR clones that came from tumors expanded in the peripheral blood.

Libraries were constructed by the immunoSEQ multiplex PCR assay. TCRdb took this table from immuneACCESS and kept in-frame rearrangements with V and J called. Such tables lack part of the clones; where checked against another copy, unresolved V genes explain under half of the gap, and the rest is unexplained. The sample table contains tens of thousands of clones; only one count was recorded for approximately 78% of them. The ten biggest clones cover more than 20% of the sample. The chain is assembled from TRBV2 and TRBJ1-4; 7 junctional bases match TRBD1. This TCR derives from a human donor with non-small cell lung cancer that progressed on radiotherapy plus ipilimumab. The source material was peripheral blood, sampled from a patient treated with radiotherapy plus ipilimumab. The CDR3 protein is CASIRGTDYATNEKLFF. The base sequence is TGTGCCAGCATCCGGGGGACAGACTATGCAACTAATGAAAAACTGTTTTTT.